A selection of T cell receptor beta chains follows, all from one sample in a study of PD-L1 blockade in urothelial cancer. Method: immunoSEQ multiplex PCR; TCRdb's copy keeps in-frame clones and lacks some. The sample contains about 49,000 clones, 79% of which appear only once. Sequenced material: PBMCs, taken around atezolizumab (anti-PD-L1) treatment. These receptors were collected from an older man with urothelial cancer. CDR3s include the opening cysteine and the closing phenylalanine or tryptophan. Each record gives: J gene, V gene, CDR3 protein.

>TRBJ1-1|TRBV28
CASRLLRTGPGEAFF
>TRBJ1-2|TRBV6-1
CASSASLRSYGYTF
>TRBJ1-4|TRBV5-1
CASSLDGSGDEKLFF
>TRBJ2-5|TRBV10-2
CASGEAGQQETQYF
>TRBJ1-1|TRBV18
CASSPLGASTEAFF
>TRBJ2-3|TRBV6-1
CASSQTTGSTDTQYF
>TRBJ1-5|TRBV19
CASSPDSRQPQHF
>TRBJ2-1|TRBV7-9
CASSLAGLGGGEQFF
>TRBJ2-2|TRBV11-2
CASSPSGGGELFF
>TRBJ1-5|TRBV7-8
CASSLGQQHQPQHF
>TRBJ1-2|TRBV6-6
CASSYSLDNVQGYTF
>TRBJ1-5|TRBV15
CATSSTGGDQPQHF
>TRBJ1-4|TRBV23-1
CASSHGVEEEKLFF
>TRBJ2-1|TRBV6-6
CASSYPGQADHEQFF
>TRBJ1-1|TRBV9
CASSVQGQGHTEAFF
>TRBJ2-1|TRBV28
CASSSSARVRDEQFF
>TRBJ2-3|TRBV7-9
CASSLTLAGSTDTQYF
>TRBJ2-1|TRBV19
CASSIDQRAYNEQFF
>TRBJ2-5|TRBV7-9
CASSPEGEVETQYF
>TRBJ1-2|TRBV2
CASTRGDRPNYGYTF
>TRBJ2-7|TRBV6-1
CASSEQGSYEQYF
>TRBJ2-4|TRBV6-6
CASSPDLAGAKNIQYF
>TRBJ2-3|TRBV10-3
CAISEGPGGTDTQYF
>TRBJ1-5|TRBV4-1
CASSRTELISNQPQHF
>TRBJ2-7|TRBV27
CASSSSPGQLYEQYF
>TRBJ2-7|TRBV10-2
CASSLAGGPTYEQYF